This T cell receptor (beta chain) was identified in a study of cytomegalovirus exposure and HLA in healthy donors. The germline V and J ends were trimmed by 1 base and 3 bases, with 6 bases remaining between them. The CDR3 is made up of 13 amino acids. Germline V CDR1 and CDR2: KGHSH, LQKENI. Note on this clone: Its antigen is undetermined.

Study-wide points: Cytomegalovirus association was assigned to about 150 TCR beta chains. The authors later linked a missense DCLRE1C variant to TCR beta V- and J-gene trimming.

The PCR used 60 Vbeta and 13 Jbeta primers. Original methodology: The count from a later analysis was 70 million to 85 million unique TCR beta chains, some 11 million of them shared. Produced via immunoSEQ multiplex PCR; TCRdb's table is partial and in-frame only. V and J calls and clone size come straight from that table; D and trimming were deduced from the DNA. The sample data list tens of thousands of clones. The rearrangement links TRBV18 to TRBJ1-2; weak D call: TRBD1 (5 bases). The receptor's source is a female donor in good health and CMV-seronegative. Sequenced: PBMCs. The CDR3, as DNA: TGTGCCAGCTCACCACAGGGGCACTATGGCTACACCTTC. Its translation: CASSPQGHYGYTF.